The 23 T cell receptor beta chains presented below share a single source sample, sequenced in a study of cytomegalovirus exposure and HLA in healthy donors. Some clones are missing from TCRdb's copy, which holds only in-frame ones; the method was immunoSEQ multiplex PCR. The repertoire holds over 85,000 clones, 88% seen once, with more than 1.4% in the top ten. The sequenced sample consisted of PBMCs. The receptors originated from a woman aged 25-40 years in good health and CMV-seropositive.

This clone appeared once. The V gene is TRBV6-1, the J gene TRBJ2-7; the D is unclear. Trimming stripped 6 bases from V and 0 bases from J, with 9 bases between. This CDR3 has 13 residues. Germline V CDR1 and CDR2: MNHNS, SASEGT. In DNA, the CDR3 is TGTGCCAGCAGCAGAAGTTACTCCTACGAGCAGTACTTC. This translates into CASSRSYSYEQYF.

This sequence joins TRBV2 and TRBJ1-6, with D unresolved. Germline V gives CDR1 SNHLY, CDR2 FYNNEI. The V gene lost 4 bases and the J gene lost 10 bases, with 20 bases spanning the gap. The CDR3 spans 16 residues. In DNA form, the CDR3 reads TGTGCCAGCAGTGCGAGGCAGTTGGTATACGGCTCACCCCTCCACTTT. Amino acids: CASSARQLVYGSPLHF.

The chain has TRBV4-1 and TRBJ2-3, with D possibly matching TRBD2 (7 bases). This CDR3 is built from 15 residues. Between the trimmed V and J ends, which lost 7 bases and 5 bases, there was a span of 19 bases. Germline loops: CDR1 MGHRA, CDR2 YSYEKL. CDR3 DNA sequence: TGCGCCAGCACTTCCCTGAGGGGGGGGGAAGATACGCAGTATTTT. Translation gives CASTSLRGGEDTQYF.

The CDR3 here is CASSLNAGDPSYGYTF. The CDR3 DNA reads TGTGCCAGCAGCCTCAATGCAGGGGACCCCTCCTATGGCTACACCTTC. The chain combines TRBV4-2 with TRBJ1-2; the D gene is possibly TRBD1 (6 bases). Trimming stripped 4 bases from V and 4 bases from J, with 19 bases between. Germline V lookup: CDR1 LGHNA, CDR2 YNFKEQ. The length of the CDR3 is 16 residues.

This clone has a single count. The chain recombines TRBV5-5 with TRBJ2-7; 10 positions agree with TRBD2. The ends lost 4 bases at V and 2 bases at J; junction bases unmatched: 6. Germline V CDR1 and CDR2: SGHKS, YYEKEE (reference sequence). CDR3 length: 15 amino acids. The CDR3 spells CASSRTSGAPYEQYF. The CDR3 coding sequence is TGTGCCAGCAGCAGGACTAGCGGCGCACCCTACGAGCAGTACTTC.

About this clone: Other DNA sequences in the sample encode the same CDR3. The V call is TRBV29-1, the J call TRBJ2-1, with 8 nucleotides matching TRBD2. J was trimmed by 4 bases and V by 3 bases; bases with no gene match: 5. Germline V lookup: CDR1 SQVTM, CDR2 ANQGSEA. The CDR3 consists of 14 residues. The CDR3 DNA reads TGCAGCGTTGATCGGGGGGGGCTGTACAATGAGCAGTTCTTC. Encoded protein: CSVDRGGLYNEQFF.

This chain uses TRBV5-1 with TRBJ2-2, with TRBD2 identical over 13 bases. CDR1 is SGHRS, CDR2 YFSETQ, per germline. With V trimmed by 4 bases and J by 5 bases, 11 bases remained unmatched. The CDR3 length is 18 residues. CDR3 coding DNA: TGCGCCAGCAGCCAGGGACTAGCGGGACTGGCGCCGACCGGGGAGCTGTTTTTT. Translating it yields CASSQGLAGLAPTGELFF.

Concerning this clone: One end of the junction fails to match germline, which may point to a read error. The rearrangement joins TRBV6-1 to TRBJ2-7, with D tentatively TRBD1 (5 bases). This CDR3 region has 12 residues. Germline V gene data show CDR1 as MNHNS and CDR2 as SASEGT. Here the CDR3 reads CASSEPTVIGHF. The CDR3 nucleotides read TGTGCCAGCAGTGAACCGACAGTCATCGGCCACTTC.

CDR3 residues: CASSLAVGHPQHF. The DNA for the CDR3 is TGCGCCAGCAGCTTGGCCGTGGGCCATCCCCAGCATTTT. The chain is built from TRBV5-1 and TRBJ1-5; no clear D. CDR3 length equals 13 residues. Germline V gene lookup returns CDR1 SGHRS and CDR2 YFSETQ. The V end was cut by 0 bases, the J end by 10 bases, with 11 bases between.

The CDR3 reads CASSQDQGSGANVLTF. The CDR3 region has the DNA TGCGCCAGCAGCCAAGATCAGGGATCCGGGGCCAACGTCCTGACTTTC. The chain recombines TRBV4-3 with TRBJ2-6; maybe TRBD1 (5 bases). The CDR3 spans 16 residues. The V end lost 0 bases, the J end lost 4 bases, and 10 bases lay between the germline ends. Germline CDR1 is LGHNA and CDR2 is YSLEER.

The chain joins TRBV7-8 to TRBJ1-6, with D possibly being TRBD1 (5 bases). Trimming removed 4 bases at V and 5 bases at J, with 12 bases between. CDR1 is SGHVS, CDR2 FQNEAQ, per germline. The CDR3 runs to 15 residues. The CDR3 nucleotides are TGTGCCAGCAGCTACCGACAGACCGATAATTCACCCCTCCACTTT. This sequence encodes CASSYRQTDNSPLHF. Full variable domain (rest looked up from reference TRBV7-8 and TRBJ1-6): GAGVSQSPRYKVAKRGQDVALRCDPISGHVSLFWYQQALGQGPEFLTYFQNEAQLDKSGLPSDRFFAERPEGSVSTLKIQRTQQEDSAVYLCASSYRQTDNSPLHFGNGTRLTVT.

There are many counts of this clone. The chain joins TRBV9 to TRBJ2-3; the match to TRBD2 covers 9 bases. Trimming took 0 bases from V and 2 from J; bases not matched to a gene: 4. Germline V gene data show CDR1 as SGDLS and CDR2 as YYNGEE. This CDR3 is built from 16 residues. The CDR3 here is CASSVVAGVPTDTQYF. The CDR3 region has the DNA TGTGCCAGCAGCGTAGTAGCGGGGGTTCCCACAGATACGCAGTATTTT. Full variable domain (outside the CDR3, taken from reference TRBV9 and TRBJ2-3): DSGVTQTPKHLITATGQRVTLRCSPRSGDLSVYWYQQSLDQGLQFLIQYYNGEERAKGNILERFSAQQFPDLHSELNLSSLELGDSALYFCASSVVAGVPTDTQYFGPGTRLTVL.

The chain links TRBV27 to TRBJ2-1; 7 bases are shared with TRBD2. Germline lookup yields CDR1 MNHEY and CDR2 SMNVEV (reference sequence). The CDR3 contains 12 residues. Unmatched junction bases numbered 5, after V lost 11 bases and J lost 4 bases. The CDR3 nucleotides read TGTGCCGCCTCTAGCGGTTACAATGAGCAGTTCTTC. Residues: CAASSGYNEQFF.

The CDR3 sequence: CASSVGGGFQQPQHF. The CDR3 nucleotides read TGTGCCAGCAGCGTAGGCGGGGGGTTCCAACAGCCCCAGCATTTT. V and J are TRBV9 and TRBJ1-5, with a weak D call TRBD1 (5 bases). The V end lost 0 bases, the J end lost 7 bases, and 14 bases lay between the germline ends. The CDR3 is made up of 15 amino acids. Germline assignment: CDR1 SGDLS and CDR2 YYNGEE.

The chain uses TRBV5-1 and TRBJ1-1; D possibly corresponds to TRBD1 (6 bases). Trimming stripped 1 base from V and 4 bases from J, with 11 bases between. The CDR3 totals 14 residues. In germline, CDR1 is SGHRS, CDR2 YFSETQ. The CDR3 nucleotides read TGCGCCAGCAGCTTGTCACTCAGGGGCACTGAAGCTTTCTTT. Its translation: CASSLSLRGTEAFF.

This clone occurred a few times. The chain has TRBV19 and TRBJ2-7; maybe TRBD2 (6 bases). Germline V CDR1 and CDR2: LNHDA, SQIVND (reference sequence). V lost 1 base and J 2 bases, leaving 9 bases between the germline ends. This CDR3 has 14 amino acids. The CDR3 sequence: CASSIVPGAYEQYF. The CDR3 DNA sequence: TGTGCCAGTAGTATAGTGCCGGGAGCCTACGAGCAGTACTTC.

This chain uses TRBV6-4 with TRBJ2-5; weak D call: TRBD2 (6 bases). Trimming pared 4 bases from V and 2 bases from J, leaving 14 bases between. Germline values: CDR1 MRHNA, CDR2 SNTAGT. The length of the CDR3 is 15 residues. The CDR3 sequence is CASSANLAPQETQYF. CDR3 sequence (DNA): TGTGCCAGCAGTGCGAATCTAGCGCCACAAGAGACCCAGTACTTC.

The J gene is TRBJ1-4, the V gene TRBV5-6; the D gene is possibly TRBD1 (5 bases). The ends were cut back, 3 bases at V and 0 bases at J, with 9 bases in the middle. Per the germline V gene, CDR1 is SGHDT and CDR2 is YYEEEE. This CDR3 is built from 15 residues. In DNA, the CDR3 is TGTGCCAGCAGCTCGCAGGGTTCAACTAATGAAAAACTGTTTTTT. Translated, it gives CASSSQGSTNEKLFF.

The CDR3 reads CASSNYGTRGTYEQYF. CDR3 nucleotides: TGTGCCAGCAGCAATTATGGGACTAGGGGGACCTACGAGCAGTACTTC. This sequence joins TRBV7-6 and TRBJ2-7, with 8 bases that match TRBD2. Germline V gene data show CDR1 as SGHVS and CDR2 as FNYEAQ. The V and J ends lost 5 bases and 2 bases, in that order; junction bases with no gene match: 11. The CDR3 contains 16 residues.

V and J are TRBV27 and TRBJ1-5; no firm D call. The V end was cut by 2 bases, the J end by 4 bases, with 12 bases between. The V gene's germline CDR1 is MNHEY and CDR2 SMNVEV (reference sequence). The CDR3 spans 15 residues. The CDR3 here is CASSLVGGINQPQHF. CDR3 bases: TGTGCCAGCAGTTTAGTCGGAGGGATTAATCAGCCCCAGCATTTT.

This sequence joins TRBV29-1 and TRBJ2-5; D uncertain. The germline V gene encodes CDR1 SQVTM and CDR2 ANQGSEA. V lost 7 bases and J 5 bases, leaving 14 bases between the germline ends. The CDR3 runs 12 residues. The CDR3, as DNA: TGCAGCGGCTGGGTAGCAGTCGAGACCCAGTACTTC. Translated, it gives CSGWVAVETQYF.

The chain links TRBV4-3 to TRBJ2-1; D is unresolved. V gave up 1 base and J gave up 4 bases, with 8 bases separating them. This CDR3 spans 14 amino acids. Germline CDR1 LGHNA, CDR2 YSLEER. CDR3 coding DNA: TGCGCCAGCAGCCAAGTTTTAGAGTACAATGAGCAGTTCTTC. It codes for CASSQVLEYNEQFF.

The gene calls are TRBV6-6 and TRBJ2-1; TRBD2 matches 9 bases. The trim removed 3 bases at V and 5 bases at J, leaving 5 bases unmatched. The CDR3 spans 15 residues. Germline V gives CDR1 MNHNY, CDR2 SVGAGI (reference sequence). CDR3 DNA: TGTGCCAGCAGTTATGGGACTAGCAGGGACAATGAGCAGTTCTTC. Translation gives CASSYGTSRDNEQFF.